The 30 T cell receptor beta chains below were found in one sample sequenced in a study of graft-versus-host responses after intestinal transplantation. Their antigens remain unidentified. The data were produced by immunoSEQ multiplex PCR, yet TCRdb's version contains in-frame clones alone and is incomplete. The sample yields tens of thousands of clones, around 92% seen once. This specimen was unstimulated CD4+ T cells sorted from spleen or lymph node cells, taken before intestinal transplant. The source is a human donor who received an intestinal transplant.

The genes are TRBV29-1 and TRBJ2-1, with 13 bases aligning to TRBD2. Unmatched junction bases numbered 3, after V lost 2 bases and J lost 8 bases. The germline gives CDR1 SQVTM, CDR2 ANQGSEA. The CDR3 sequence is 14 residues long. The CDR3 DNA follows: TGCAGCGTTGAAAGGACTAGCGGGGGCGATGAGCAGTTCTTC. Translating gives CSVERTSGGDEQFF.

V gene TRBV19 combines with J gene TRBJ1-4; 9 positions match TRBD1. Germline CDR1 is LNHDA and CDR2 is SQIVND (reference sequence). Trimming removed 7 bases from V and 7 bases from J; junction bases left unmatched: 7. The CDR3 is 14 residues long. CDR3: CASTLGQGGEKLFF. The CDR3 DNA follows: TGTGCCAGTACCCTGGGACAGGGAGGTGAAAAACTGTTTTTT.

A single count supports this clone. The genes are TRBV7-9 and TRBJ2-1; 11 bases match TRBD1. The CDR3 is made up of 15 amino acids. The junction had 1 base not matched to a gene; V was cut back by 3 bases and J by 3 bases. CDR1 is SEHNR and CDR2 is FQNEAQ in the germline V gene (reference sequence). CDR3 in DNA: TGTGCCAGCAGCTTGGGACAGGGGGTCTACAATGAGCAGTTCTTC. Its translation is CASSLGQGVYNEQFF.

The CDR3 nucleotides read TGTGCCAGCAGCCGACAGGGAGGAGGGGAGACCCAGTACTTC. Protein product: CASSRQGGGETQYF. The chain couples TRBV11-3 to TRBJ2-5; possible D gene TRBD1, 7 bases. The CDR3 spans 14 residues. V was cut by 5 bases and J by 5 bases, with 15 bases left in between. CDR1 SGHNT and CDR2 YENEEA come from the germline V gene.

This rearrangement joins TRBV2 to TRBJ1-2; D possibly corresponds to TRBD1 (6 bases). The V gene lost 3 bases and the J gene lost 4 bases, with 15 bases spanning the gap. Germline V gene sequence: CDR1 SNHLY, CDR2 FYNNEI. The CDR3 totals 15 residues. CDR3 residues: CASSDRGTPSYGYTF. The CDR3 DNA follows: TGTGCCAGCAGTGACAGGGGCACACCCTCCTATGGCTACACCTTC.

This chain's CDR3 is CARQGGRGEKLFF. The CDR3, as DNA: TGTGCCCGCCAGGGAGGGCGGGGTGAAAAACTGTTTTTT. The chain links TRBV30 to TRBJ1-4; a possible D gene is TRBD1 (5 bases). Looked up from germline, CDR1 is GTSNPN and CDR2 is SVGIG (reference sequence). V lost 8 bases, J lost 7 bases, and 17 bases lay in between. CDR3 length: 13 residues. Together with reference TRBV30 and TRBJ1-4, the CDR3 gives the full variable domain: SQTIHQWPATLVQPVGSPLSLECTVEGTSNPNLYWYRQAAGRGLQLLFYSVGIGQISSEVPQNLSASRPQDRQFILSSKKLLLSDSGFYLCARQGGRGEKLFFGSGTQLSVL.

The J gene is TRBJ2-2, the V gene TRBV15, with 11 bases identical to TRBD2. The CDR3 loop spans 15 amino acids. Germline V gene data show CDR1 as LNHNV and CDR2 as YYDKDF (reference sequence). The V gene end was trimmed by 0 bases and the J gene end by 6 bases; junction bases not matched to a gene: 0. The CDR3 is CATSREGLAAGELFF. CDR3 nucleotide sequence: TGTGCCACCAGCAGAGAGGGACTAGCGGCCGGGGAGCTGTTTTTT.

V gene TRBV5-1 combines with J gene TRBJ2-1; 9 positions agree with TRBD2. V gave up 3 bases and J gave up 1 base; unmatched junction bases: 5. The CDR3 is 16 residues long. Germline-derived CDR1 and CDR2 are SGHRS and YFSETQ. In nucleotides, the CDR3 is TGCGCCAGCAGCTCCCGTAGCGGGGGTTCCTACAATGAGCAGTTCTTC. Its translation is CASSSRSGGSYNEQFF.

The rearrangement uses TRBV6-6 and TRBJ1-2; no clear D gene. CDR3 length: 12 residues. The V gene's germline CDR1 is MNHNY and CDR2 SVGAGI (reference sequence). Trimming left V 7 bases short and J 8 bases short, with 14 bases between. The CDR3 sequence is CASKKEGGGYTF. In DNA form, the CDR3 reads TGTGCCAGCAAAAAAGAGGGAGGCGGCTACACCTTC.

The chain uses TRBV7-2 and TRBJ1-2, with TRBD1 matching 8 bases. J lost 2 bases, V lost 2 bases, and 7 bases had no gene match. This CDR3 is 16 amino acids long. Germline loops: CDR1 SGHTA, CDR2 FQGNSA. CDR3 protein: CASSLSLTGVNYGYTF. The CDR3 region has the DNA TGTGCCAGCAGCTTATCTTTGACAGGGGTAAACTATGGCTACACCTTC.

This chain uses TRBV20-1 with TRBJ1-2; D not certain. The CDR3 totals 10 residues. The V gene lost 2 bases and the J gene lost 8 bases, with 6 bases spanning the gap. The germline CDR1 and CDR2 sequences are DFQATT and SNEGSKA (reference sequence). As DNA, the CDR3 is TGCAGTGCTAGACGAGAGGGCTACACCTTC. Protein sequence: CSARREGYTF.

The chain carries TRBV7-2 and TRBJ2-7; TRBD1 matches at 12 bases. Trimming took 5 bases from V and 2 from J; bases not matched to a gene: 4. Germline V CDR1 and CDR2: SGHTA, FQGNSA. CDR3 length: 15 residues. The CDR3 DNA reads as TGTGCCAGCAGCGACCGGGACAGGGGGCCCTACGAGCAGTACTTC. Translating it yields CASSDRDRGPYEQYF.

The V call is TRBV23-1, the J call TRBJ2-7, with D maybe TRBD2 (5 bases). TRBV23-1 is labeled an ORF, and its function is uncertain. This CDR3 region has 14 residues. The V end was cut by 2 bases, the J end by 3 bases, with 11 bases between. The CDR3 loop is CASSQRPDYYEQYF. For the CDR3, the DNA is TGCGCCAGCAGTCAAAGGCCAGACTACTACGAGCAGTACTTC.

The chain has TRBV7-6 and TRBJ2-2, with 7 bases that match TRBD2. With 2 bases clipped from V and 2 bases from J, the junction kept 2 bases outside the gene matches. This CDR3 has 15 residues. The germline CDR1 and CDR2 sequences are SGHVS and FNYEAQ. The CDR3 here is CASSLLAANTGELFF. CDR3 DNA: TGTGCCAGCAGCTTACTAGCGGCCAACACCGGGGAGCTGTTTTTT. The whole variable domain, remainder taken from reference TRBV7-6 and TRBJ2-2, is GAGVSQSPRYKVTKRGQDVALRCDPISGHVSLYWYRQALGQGPEFLTYFNYEAQQDKSGLPNDRFSAERPEGSISTLTIQRTEQRDSAMYRCASSLLAANTGELFFGEGSRLTVL.

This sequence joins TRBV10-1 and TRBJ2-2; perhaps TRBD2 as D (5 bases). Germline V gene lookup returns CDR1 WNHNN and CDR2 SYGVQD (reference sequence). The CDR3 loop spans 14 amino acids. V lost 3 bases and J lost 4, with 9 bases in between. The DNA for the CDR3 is TGCGCCAGCAGTGAAACGGGATCCACCGGGGAGCTGTTTTTT. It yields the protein CASSETGSTGELFF.

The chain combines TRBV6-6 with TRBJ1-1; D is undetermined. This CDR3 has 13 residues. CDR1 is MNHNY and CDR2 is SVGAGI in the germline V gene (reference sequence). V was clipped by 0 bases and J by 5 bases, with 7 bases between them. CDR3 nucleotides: TGTGCCAGCAGTTACTCGTATTCGACTGAAGCTTTCTTT. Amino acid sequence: CASSYSYSTEAFF.

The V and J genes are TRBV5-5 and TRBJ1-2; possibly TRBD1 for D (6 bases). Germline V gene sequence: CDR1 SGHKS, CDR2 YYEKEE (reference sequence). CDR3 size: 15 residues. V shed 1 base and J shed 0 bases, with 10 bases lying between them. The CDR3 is CASSLISGANYGYTF. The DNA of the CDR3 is TGTGCCAGCAGCTTGATCTCAGGGGCTAACTATGGCTACACCTTC. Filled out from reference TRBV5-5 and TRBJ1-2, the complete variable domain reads DAGVTQSPTHLIKTRGQQVTLRCSPISGHKSVSWYQQVLGQGPQFIFQYYEKEERGRGNFPDRFSARQFPNYSSELNVNALLLGDSALYLCASSLISGANYGYTFGSGTRLTVV.

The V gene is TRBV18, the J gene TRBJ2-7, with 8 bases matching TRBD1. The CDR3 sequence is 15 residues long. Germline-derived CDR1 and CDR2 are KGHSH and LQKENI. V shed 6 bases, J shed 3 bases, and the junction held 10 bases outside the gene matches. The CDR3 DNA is TGTGCCAGCTCTCCCGGGACAGGCATCTTCTACGAGCAGTACTTC. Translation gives CASSPGTGIFYEQYF.

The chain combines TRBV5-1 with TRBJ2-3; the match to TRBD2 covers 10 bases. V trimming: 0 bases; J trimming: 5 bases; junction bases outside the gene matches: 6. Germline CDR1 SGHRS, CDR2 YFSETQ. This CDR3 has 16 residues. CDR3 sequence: CASSLVSSGGQDTQYF. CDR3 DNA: TGCGCCAGCAGCTTGGTTTCTAGCGGGGGCCAAGATACGCAGTATTTT.

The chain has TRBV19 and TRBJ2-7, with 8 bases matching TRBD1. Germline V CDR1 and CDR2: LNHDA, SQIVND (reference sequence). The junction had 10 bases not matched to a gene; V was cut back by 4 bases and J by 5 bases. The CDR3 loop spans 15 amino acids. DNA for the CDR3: TGTGCCAGTAGTAGAACGGACAGGGCTGGCAACGAGCAGTACTTC. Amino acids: CASSRTDRAGNEQYF.

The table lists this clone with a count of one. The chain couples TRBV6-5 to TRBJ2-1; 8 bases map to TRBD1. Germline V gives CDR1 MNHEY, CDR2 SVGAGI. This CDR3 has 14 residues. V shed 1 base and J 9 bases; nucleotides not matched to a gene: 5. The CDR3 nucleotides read TGTGCCAGCAGTTACTTAGACAGGGGTAGTGAGCAGTTCTTC. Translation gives CASSYLDRGSEQFF.

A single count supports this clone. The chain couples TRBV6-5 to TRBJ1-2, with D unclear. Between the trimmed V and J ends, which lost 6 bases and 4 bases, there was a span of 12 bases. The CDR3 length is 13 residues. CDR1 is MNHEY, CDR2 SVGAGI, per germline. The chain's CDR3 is CASSPGWSYGYTF. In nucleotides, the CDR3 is TGTGCCAGCAGCCCTGGGTGGAGCTATGGCTACACCTTC.

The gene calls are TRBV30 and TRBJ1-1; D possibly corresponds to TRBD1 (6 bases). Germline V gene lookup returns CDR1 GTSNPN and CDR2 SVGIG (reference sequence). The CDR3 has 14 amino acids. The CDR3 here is CGCLPGHWNTEAFF. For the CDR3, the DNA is TGTGGATGCCTTCCGGGACACTGGAACACTGAAGCTTTCTTT.

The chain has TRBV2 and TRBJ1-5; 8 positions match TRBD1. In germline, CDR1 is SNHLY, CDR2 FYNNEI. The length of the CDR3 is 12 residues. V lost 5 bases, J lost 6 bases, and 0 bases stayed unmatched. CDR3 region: CASSQGAQPQHF. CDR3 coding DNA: TGTGCCAGCAGTCAGGGGGCTCAGCCCCAGCATTTT.

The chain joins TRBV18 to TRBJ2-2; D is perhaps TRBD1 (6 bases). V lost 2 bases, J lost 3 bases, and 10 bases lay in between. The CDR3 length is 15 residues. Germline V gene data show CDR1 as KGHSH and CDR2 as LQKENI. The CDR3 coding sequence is TGTGCCAGCTCACCAACAGGGCTCCACACCGGGGAGCTGTTTTTT. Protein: CASSPTGLHTGELFF.

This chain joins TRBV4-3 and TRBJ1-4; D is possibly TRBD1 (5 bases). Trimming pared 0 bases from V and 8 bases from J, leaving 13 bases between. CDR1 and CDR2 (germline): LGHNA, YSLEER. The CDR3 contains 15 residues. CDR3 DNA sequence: TGCGCCAGCAGCCAAGATACGGGGGGTCGCGAAAAACTGTTTTTT. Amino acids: CASSQDTGGREKLFF.

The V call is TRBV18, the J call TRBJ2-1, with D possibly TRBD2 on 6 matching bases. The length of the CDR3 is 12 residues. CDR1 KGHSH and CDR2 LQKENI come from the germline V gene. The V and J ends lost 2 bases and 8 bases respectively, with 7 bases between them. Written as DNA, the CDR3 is TGTGCCAGCTCACCATCGGGGGATGAGCAGTTCTTC. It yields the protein CASSPSGDEQFF. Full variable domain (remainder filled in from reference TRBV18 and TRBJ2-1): NAGVMQNPRHLVRRRGQEARLRCSPMKGHSHVYWYRQLPEEGLKFMVYLQKENIIDESGMPKERFSAEFPKEGPSILRIQQVVRGDSAAYFCASSPSGDEQFFGPGTRLTVL.

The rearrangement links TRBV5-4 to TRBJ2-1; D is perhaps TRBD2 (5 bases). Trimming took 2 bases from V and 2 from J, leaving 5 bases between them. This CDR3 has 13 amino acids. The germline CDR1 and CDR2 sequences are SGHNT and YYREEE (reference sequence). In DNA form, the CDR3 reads TGTGCCAGCAGCTTCGGGGCCTACAATGAGCAGTTCTTC. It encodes CASSFGAYNEQFF.

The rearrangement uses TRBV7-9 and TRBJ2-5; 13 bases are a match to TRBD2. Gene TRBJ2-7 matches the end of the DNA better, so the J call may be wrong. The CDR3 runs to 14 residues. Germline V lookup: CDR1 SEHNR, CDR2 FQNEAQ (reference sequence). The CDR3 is CASSRGTSGDEQYF. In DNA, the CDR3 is TGTGCCAGCAGCCGGGGGACTAGCGGGGACGAGCAGTACTTC.

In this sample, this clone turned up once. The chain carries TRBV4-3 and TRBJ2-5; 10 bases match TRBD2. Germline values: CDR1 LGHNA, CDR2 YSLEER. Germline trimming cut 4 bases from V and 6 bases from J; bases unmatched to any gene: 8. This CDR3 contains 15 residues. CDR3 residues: CASSPGGSGGKTQYF. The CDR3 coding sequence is TGCGCCAGCAGCCCTGGAGGTAGCGGGGGGAAGACCCAGTACTTC.